This TCR beta chain is from a study of cytomegalovirus exposure and HLA in healthy donors. The study's findings and limits: Later analysis found that TCR beta chains associated with HLA were more clonally expanded than other, equally common chains. Productive status was seen about 90% or about 30% of the time for most TCR beta V segments in an earlier analysis. A later analysis reportedly identified an Asian-associated ancestry cluster as carrying fewer N-insertions than the roughly 700-donor mean.

This clone has just a few counts. No antigen is known for it. Primers included in the PCR were 60 Vbeta and 13 Jbeta primers. TCRdb's table, derived via immunoSEQ multiplex PCR, lists solely in-frame clones and lacks some. This table holds 130,000 to 150,000 clones, roughly 73% found once. The clonotype originates from a human donor in good health. Specimen: PBMCs.

For the CDR3, the DNA is TGTGCCAGCAGCCAAGAGGGACTAGCTGGTGAGACCCAGTACTTC. Translation gives CASSQEGLAGETQYF. The chain joins TRBV4-2 to TRBJ2-5; 9 nucleotides match TRBD2. This CDR3 has 15 residues. Trimming took 0 bases from V and 5 from J; bases not matched to a gene: 4. Germline CDR1 LGHNA, CDR2 YNFKEQ.